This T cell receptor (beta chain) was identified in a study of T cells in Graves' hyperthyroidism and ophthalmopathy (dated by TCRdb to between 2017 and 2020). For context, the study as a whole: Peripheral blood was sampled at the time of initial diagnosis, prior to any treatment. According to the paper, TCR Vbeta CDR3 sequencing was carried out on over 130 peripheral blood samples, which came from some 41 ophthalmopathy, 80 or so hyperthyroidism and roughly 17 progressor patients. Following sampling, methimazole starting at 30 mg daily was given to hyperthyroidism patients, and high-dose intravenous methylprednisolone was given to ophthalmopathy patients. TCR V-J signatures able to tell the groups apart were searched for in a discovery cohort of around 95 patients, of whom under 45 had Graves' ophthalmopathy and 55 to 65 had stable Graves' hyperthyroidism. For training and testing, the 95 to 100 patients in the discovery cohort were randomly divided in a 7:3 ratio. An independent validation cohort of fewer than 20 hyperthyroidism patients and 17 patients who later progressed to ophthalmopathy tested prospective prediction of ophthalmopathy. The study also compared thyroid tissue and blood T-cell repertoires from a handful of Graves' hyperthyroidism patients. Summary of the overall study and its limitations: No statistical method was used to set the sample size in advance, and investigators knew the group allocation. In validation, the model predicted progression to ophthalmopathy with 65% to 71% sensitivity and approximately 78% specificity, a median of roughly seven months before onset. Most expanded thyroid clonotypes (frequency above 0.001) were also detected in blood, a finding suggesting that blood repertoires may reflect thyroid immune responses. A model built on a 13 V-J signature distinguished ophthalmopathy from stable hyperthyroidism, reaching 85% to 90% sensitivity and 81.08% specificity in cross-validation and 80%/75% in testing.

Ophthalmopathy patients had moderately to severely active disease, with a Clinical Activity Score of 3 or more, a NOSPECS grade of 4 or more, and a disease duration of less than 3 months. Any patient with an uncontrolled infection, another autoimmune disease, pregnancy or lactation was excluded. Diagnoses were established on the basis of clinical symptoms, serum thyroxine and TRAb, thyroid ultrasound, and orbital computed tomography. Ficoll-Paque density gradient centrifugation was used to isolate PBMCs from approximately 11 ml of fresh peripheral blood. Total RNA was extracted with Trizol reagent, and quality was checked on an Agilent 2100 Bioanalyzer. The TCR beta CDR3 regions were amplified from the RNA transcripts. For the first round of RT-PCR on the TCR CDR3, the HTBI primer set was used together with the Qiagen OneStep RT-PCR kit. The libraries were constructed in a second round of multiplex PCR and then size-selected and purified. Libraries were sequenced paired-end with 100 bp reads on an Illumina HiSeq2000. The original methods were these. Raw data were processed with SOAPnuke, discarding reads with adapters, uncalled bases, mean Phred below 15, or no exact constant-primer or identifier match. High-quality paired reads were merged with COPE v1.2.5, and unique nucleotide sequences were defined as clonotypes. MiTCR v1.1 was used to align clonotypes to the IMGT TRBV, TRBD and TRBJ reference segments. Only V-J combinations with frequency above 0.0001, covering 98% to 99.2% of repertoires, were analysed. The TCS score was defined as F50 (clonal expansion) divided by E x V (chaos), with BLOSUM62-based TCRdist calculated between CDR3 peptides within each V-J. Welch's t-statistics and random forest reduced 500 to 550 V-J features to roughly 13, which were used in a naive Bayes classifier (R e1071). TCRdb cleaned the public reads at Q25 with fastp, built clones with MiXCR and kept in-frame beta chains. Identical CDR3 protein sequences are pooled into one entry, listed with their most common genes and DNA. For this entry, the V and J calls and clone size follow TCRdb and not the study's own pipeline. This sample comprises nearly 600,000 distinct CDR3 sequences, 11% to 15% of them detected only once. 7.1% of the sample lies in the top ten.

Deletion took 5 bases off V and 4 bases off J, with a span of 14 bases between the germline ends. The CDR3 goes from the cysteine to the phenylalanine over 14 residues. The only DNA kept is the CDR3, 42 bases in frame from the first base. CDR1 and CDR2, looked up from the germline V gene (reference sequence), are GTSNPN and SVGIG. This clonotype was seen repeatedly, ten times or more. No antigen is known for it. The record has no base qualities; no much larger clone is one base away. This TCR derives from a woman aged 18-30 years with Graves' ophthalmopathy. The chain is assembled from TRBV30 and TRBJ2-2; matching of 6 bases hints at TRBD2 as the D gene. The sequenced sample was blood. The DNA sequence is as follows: TGTGCCTGGGGGATGGGACTCATCACCGGGGAGCTGTTTTTT. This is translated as CAWGMGLITGELFF.